These 25 T cell receptor beta chains were all obtained from the same sample, sequenced in a study of T cells after yellow fever vaccination. TCRdb itself ran the 5' RACE reads through MiXCR, one entry per CDR3 protein. The data contain about 75,000 distinct CDR3 sequences, 7.3% of them singletons. This specimen consisted of CD8+ T cells sorted from PBMCs, obtained approximately 11 days after the first yellow fever vaccination. All receptors derive from a man between 18 and 35 years old who received the YFV17D yellow fever vaccine.

The chain links TRBV11-2 to TRBJ2-7; either TRBD1 or TRBD2 may supply D (7 bases each). The ends were cut back, 2 bases at V and 9 bases at J, with 23 bases in the middle. CDR3 length: 16 residues. Germline CDR1 SGHAT, CDR2 FQNNGV. Here the CDR3 DNA reads TGTGCCAGCAGCTTAAACGTCGGATCAGGGGGGGGCTGGCAGTACGTC. Protein product: CASSLNVGSGGGWQYV.

The rearrangement links TRBV27 to TRBJ2-1, with TRBD2 as a possible D gene (6 bases). V shed 6 bases and J shed 6 bases, with 9 bases lying between them. Per the germline V gene, CDR1 is MNHEY and CDR2 is SMNVEV (reference sequence). The CDR3 contains 12 residues. Here the CDR3 reads CASSRTTNEQFF. The CDR3 coding sequence is TGTGCCAGCAGCCGGACTACCAATGAGCAGTTCTTC.

This clonotype was counted ten times or more. The chain combines TRBV12-3 or TRBV12-4 with TRBJ2-7; D is undetermined. V was cut by 2 bases and J by 3 bases, with 5 bases left in between. CDR3 size: 12 residues. The DNA for the CDR3 is TGTGCCAGCAGTTTAATGAGCTACGAGCAGTACTTC. Translating gives CASSLMSYEQYF.

This clonotype was observed at least ten times. The CDR3 nucleotides are TGTGCCAGCAGCTTGTCGGTCATAATAGGAACAGATACGCAGTATTTT. It yields the protein CASSLSVIIGTDTQYF. This chain joins TRBV5-6 and TRBJ2-3, with unresolved D. In germline, CDR1 is SGHDT, CDR2 YYEEEE. Trimming shortened V by 1 base and J by 3 bases, and 15 bases separated the two germline ends. The CDR3 sequence is 16 residues long.

This chain connects TRBV20-1 to TRBJ2-1; 9 bases match TRBD1. This CDR3 spans 16 amino acids. The germline V gene has CDR1 DFQATT and CDR2 SNEGSKA (reference sequence). V was clipped by 5 bases and J by 3 bases; unmatched bases: 11. The CDR3 DNA reads as TGCAGTGCTCGTCCACAGGGGGCTGCGGGCTACAATGAGCAGTTCTTC. Its translation is CSARPQGAAGYNEQFF.

This clonotype was observed at least ten times. This sequence joins TRBV12-3 or TRBV12-4 and TRBJ1-5; D may be TRBD1 (6 bases). This CDR3 region has 16 residues. V was shortened by 5 bases and J by 7 bases, with 21 bases between the two germline ends. As DNA, the CDR3 is TGTGCCAGCAGTGTCCTGGGGCAGGGGAATCAACAGCCCCAGCATTTT. Protein product: CASSVLGQGNQQPQHF.

In this sample, this clonotype turned up many times. The chain carries TRBV19 and TRBJ1-5; no definite D call. V dropped 7 bases and J dropped 0 bases, with 13 bases sitting between them. Germline values: CDR1 LNHDA, CDR2 SQIVND (reference sequence). The CDR3 covers 15 residues. The CDR3 loop is CASNPTAYSNQPQHF. DNA of the CDR3: TGTGCCAGTAACCCCACAGCCTATAGCAATCAGCCCCAGCATTTT.

In its sample, this clonotype was seen many times. The chain recombines TRBV4-3 with TRBJ1-1; maybe TRBD1 (5 bases). The CDR3 has 12 residues. Germline lookup yields CDR1 LGHNA and CDR2 YSLEER. V was pared by 9 bases and J by 1 base, with 9 bases between. The CDR3: CASQGTNTEAFF. CDR3 nucleotide sequence: TGCGCCAGTCAGGGAACGAACACTGAAGCTTTCTTT.

This clonotype was seen repeatedly, ten times or more. This rearrangement joins TRBV4-2 to TRBJ2-1, with TRBD2 identical over 10 bases. Trimming at V came to 2 bases and at J to 8 bases, leaving 9 bases not matched to a gene. CDR1 and CDR2 (germline): LGHNA, YNFKEQ. The CDR3 loop spans 16 amino acids. In DNA form, the CDR3 reads TGTGCCAGCAGCCAAATTAGCGGGGGGCGCTGGGATGAGCAGTTCTTC. Residues: CASSQISGGRWDEQFF.

The J gene is TRBJ2-4, the V gene TRBV12-3 or TRBV12-4, with 14 bases identical to TRBD2. The V segment lost 6 bases and the J segment 4 bases; nucleotides outside the gene matches: 8. CDR3 length: 17 residues. CDR3 nucleotides: TGTGCCAGCAGCGTGGGACTAGCGGGGGCCGGTAAAAACATTCAGTACTTC. Translation: CASSVGLAGAGKNIQYF.

This clonotype was detected a few times. The rearrangement uses TRBV4-1 and TRBJ2-7; D remains unclear. Germline V gene data show CDR1 as MGHRA and CDR2 as YSYEKL. V was trimmed by 8 bases and J by 0 bases, leaving 14 bases between them. CDR3 length: 14 amino acids. The CDR3 nucleotides read TGCGCCAGCGGTGACGGTCTCAGCTCCTACGAGCAGTACTTC. Its protein product is CASGDGLSSYEQYF.

There are a few counts of this clonotype. The chain combines TRBV9 with TRBJ2-2, with D tentatively TRBD1 or TRBD2 (5 bases each). The CDR3 covers 17 residues. In germline, CDR1 is SGDLS, CDR2 YYNGEE. V dropped 1 base and J dropped 4 bases, with 17 bases sitting between them. The CDR3 DNA sequence: TGTGCCAGCAGCGTATCCGGGGCGGTTCTCGGCACCGGGGAGCTGTTTTTT. Translating gives CASSVSGAVLGTGELFF.

This clonotype appeared a few times. V is TRBV19 and J is TRBJ1-6; D is unresolved. The CDR3 is 15 residues long. CDR1 is LNHDA and CDR2 is SQIVND in the germline V gene (reference sequence). V gave up 1 base and J gave up 8 bases, with 12 bases separating them. As DNA, the CDR3 is TGTGCCAGTAGTATAGCTAGGACGGTGGATTCACCCCTCCACTTT. Translation gives CASSIARTVDSPLHF.

The J gene is TRBJ2-5, the V gene TRBV6-5, with D tentatively TRBD2 (5 bases). Trimming cost V 2 bases and J 3 bases, with 10 bases left between them. Germline lookup yields CDR1 MNHEY and CDR2 SVGAGI. The CDR3 runs to 14 residues. The CDR3 DNA follows: TGTGCCAGCAGTTACAGTCCGGGAAAAGAGACCCAGTACTTC. This gives the protein CASSYSPGKETQYF.

The rearrangement uses TRBV24-1 and TRBJ2-1; D is uncertain. With 6 bases removed from V and 6 bases from J, the gap between germline ends came to 8 bases. This CDR3 region has 12 residues. CDR1 KGHDR and CDR2 SFDVKD come from the germline V gene. This CDR3 is CATSNPSNEQFF. The CDR3, as DNA: TGTGCCACCAGTAATCCCTCCAATGAGCAGTTCTTC.

A note on this clonotype: This clone may be a read error of a much larger clone one base away. The chain links TRBV29-1 to TRBJ1-1; D might be TRBD1 (5 bases). The CDR3 covers 14 residues. Trimming pared 8 bases from V and 1 base from J, leaving 17 bases between. CDR1 and CDR2 (germline): SQVTM, ANQGSEA. The CDR3 region has the DNA TGCAGCACACCTCCGGACATACCGAACACTGAAGCTTTCTTT. Translated, it gives CSTPPDIPNTEAFF.

In this sample, this clonotype turned up many times. The chain links TRBV4-1 to TRBJ2-5; D may match TRBD1 or TRBD2 (7 bases each). The V end lost 1 base, the J end lost 4 bases, and 13 bases lay between the germline ends. This CDR3 has 15 residues. Germline V gives CDR1 MGHRA, CDR2 YSYEKL. In DNA, the CDR3 is TGCGCCAGCAGCCAAGGGCAGGGGGGGCGAGAGACCCAGTACTTC. Protein: CASSQGQGGRETQYF.

This clonotype appeared many times. The V call is TRBV20-1, the J call TRBJ2-5; D unresolved. The CDR3 consists of 14 residues. V lost 1 base, J lost 5 bases, and 14 bases lay in between. Germline V gene sequence: CDR1 DFQATT, CDR2 SNEGSKA (reference sequence). The CDR3 protein is CSARVRALGETQYF. CDR3 in DNA: TGCAGTGCTAGAGTAAGAGCTCTAGGGGAGACCCAGTACTTC.

The rearrangement uses TRBV15 and TRBJ2-3, with 8 bases matching TRBD2. The CDR3 consists of 15 residues. Trimming cost V 5 bases and J 8 bases; bases outside gene matches: 12. Germline loops: CDR1 LNHNV, CDR2 YYDKDF (reference sequence). CDR3 in DNA: TGTGCCACCAGCGTACACGGGGGGGCCGGAGGTACGCAGTATTTT. This translates into CATSVHGGAGGTQYF.

This clonotype appeared a few times. The chain links TRBV7-2 to TRBJ1-2, with D hard to call. Trimming pared 8 bases from V and 4 bases from J, leaving 14 bases between. The length of the CDR3 is 13 residues. Per the germline V gene, CDR1 is SGHTA and CDR2 is FQGNSA. The CDR3 loop is CASRAEGAYGYTF. The CDR3 DNA follows: TGTGCCAGCCGGGCGGAGGGCGCCTATGGCTACACCTTC.

This clonotype was seen only a few times. The rearrangement links TRBV7-8 to TRBJ1-5; TRBD1 is a possible D gene (5 bases). Per the germline V gene, CDR1 is SGHVS and CDR2 is FQNEAQ. The CDR3 is 14 amino acids. V lost 7 bases and J 3 bases, leaving 13 bases between the germline ends. This CDR3 reads CASNVGGVNQPQHF. In DNA, the CDR3 is TGTGCCAGCAACGTGGGGGGAGTCAATCAGCCCCAGCATTTT. The variable domain in full, with the rest retrieved from reference TRBV7-8 and TRBJ1-5, is GAGVSQSPRYKVAKRGQDVALRCDPISGHVSLFWYQQALGQGPEFLTYFQNEAQLDKSGLPSDRFFAERPEGSVSTLKIQRTQQEDSAVYLCASNVGGVNQPQHFGDGTRLSIL.

This clonotype appeared many times. This chain links TRBV20-1 with TRBJ1-4; D not certain. The V and J ends lost 3 bases and 6 bases respectively, with 11 bases between them. The germline CDR1 and CDR2 sequences are DFQATT and SNEGSKA (reference sequence). There are 13 residues in the CDR3. CDR3: CSASRGGDEKLFF. CDR3 in DNA: TGCAGTGCTAGCAGAGGCGGGGATGAAAAACTGTTTTTT.

This clonotype was observed at least ten times. The rearrangement uses TRBV11-3 and TRBJ2-1, with 9 bases lining up with TRBD1. The germline V gene encodes CDR1 SGHNT and CDR2 YENEEA. The CDR3 runs to 15 residues. V dropped 5 bases and J dropped 4; count of bases not matched to a gene: 6. CDR3 nucleotides: TGTGCCAGCAGCCCGGCCGGGACAGGGTACAATGAGCAGTTCTTC. This codes for CASSPAGTGYNEQFF.

V usage is TRBV12-3 or TRBV12-4 and J usage is TRBJ2-3; D might be TRBD1 (5 bases). This CDR3 is built from 17 residues. The V end lost 2 bases, the J end lost 2 bases, and 17 bases lay between the germline ends. CDR3 DNA sequence: TGTGCCAGCAGTTTAATGGGCAGGGCCGATATCACAGATACGCAGTATTTT. Protein sequence: CASSLMGRADITDTQYF.

Only a few counts were recorded for this clonotype. The chain combines TRBV6-1 with TRBJ2-1; D perhaps matches TRBD2 (6 bases). The V gene lost 7 bases and the J gene lost 1 base, with 11 bases spanning the gap. The V gene's germline CDR1 is MNHNS and CDR2 SASEGT. The CDR3 covers 14 residues. The CDR3 loop is CASKSGVSYNEQFF. The CDR3 DNA reads TGTGCCAGCAAATCGGGGGTATCCTACAATGAGCAGTTCTTC.